Following are 20 T cell receptor beta chains from one sample sequenced in a study of T cell changes during pregnancy in multiple sclerosis. Measured with immunoSEQ multiplex PCR; TCRdb has only the in-frame clones, and not every one. The sample records 35,000 to 50,000 clones, about nine tenths being singletons. The sequencing input was PBMCs (not recorded whether the cells were cultured). These receptors all stem from a female donor with multiple sclerosis, enrolled in a pregnancy study.

V usage is TRBV10-3 and J usage is TRBJ1-5, with D unclear. Germline-derived CDR1 and CDR2 are ENHRY and SYGVKD. The CDR3 covers 12 residues. V shed 3 bases and J shed 6 bases, with 6 bases lying between them. The CDR3 sequence: CAISEKGQPQHF. As DNA, the CDR3 is TGTGCCATCAGTGAAAAGGGTCAGCCCCAGCATTTT.

The chain combines TRBV7-9 with TRBJ1-5; D is ambiguous. CDR3 length: 14 amino acids. CDR1 and CDR2 from the germline V gene are SEHNR and FQNEAQ (reference sequence). Trimming stripped 5 bases from V and 4 bases from J, with 12 bases between. The CDR3 loop is CASSQSHKNQPQHF. The CDR3 nucleotides read TGTGCCAGCAGCCAATCGCATAAGAATCAGCCCCAGCATTTT.

The chain joins TRBV6-5 to TRBJ2-1, with a possible D match to TRBD2 (5 bases). Germline CDR1 MNHEY, CDR2 SVGAGI. The CDR3 spans 13 residues. Trimming took off 6 bases at V and 7 bases at J, with 13 bases between the two ends. This CDR3 reads CASRGAALNEQFF. DNA of the CDR3: TGTGCCAGCAGAGGAGCGGCCCTGAATGAGCAGTTCTTC.

This clone occurred a few times. This chain uses TRBV29-1 with TRBJ1-2; D is unresolved. Germline-derived CDR1 and CDR2 are SQVTM and ANQGSEA. V was clipped by 5 bases and J by 8 bases, with 9 bases between them. CDR3 length: 10 amino acids. Here the CDR3 reads CSVYVRGYTF. The CDR3 DNA follows: TGCAGCGTTTATGTAAGGGGCTACACCTTC.

This clone was picked up one time. For the CDR3, the DNA is TGCGCCAGCAGCTCCTATCTTTACGAGGGCCCGTCCGGGGAGCTGTTTTTT. It codes for CASSSYLYEGPSGELFF. This rearrangement joins TRBV5-1 to TRBJ2-2; D perhaps matches TRBD2 (5 bases). The CDR3 is made up of 17 amino acids. V was cut by 3 bases and J by 6 bases, with 21 bases left in between. Per germline, CDR1 SGHRS and CDR2 YFSETQ.

The V call is TRBV7-2, the J call TRBJ2-2; D possibly matches TRBD1 or TRBD2 (5 bases each). CDR3 length: 16 residues. Looked up from germline, CDR1 is SGHTA and CDR2 is FQGNSA. Trimming shortened V by 3 bases and J by 1 base, and 12 bases separated the two germline ends. For the CDR3, the DNA is TGTGCCAGCAGCTTCGCCGGGACGGGGAACACCGGGGAGCTGTTTTTT. Protein sequence: CASSFAGTGNTGELFF.

The J gene is TRBJ2-6, the V gene TRBV7-7; 9 bases align to TRBD1. Germline CDR1 reads SSHAT; CDR2 reads FNYEAQ (reference sequence). The CDR3 has 18 residues. The V segment lost 6 bases and the J segment 1 base; nucleotides outside the gene matches: 10. The CDR3, as DNA: TGTGCCAGCAGTCCCTTAGGGACAGGGTCTTCTGGGGCCAACGTCCTGACTTTC. Amino acids: CASSPLGTGSSGANVLTF. The full variable domain, in which reference TRBV7-7 and TRBJ2-6 provide the parts outside the CDR3, is GAGVSQSPRYKVTKRGQDVTLRCDPISSHATLYWYQQALGQGPEFLTYFNYEAQPDKSGLPSDRFSAERPEGSISTLTIQRTEQRDSAMYRCASSPLGTGSSGANVLTFGAGSRLTVL.

The chain carries TRBV27 and TRBJ2-3; maybe TRBD2 (6 bases). Germline lookup yields CDR1 MNHEY and CDR2 SMNVEV (reference sequence). The V end was cut by 6 bases, the J end by 0 bases, with 13 bases between. The length of the CDR3 is 15 residues. As DNA, the CDR3 is TGTGCCAGCAGCATAGCGGTTACTAGCACAGATACGCAGTATTTT. Encoded protein: CASSIAVTSTDTQYF.

This rearrangement joins TRBV19 to TRBJ2-7; 9 bases are shared with TRBD2. The CDR3 is 14 residues long. Per the germline V gene, CDR1 is LNHDA and CDR2 is SQIVND (reference sequence). The junction had 2 bases not matched to a gene; V was cut back by 3 bases and J by 2 bases. CDR3 nucleotide sequence: TGTGCCAGTAGTATGACTAGCGGTACCTACGAGCAGTACTTC. It is translated as CASSMTSGTYEQYF.

This rearrangement joins TRBV5-1 to TRBJ2-2; 9 nucleotides align to TRBD2. CDR3 length: 16 residues. Trimming at V came to 5 bases and at J to 0 bases, leaving 5 bases not matched to a gene. The germline gives CDR1 SGHRS, CDR2 YFSETQ. The CDR3 loop is CASRVSGSANTGELFF. Written as DNA, the CDR3 is TGCGCCAGCAGGGTTAGCGGGAGCGCGAACACCGGGGAGCTGTTTTTT.

The CDR3 spells CASSPRRGLGTEAFF. In DNA form, the CDR3 reads TGTGCCAGCTCACCACGTAGGGGGCTGGGCACTGAAGCTTTCTTT. The V call is TRBV18, the J call TRBJ1-1; 7 bases align to TRBD1. The CDR3 is 15 amino acids. Germline V gives CDR1 KGHSH, CDR2 LQKENI. V lost 1 base to trimming and J lost 4 bases; unmatched junction nucleotides: 6.

CDR3 nucleotide sequence: TGTGCCAGCAGTGCGACAGGGAGTAGCTACGAGCAGTACTTC. Translated, it gives CASSATGSSYEQYF. V usage is TRBV6-5 and J usage is TRBJ2-7, with 7 bases identical to TRBD1. The CDR3 loop spans 14 amino acids. Germline lookup yields CDR1 MNHEY and CDR2 SVGAGI. The ends lost 5 bases at V and 3 bases at J; junction bases unmatched: 7.

The J gene is TRBJ1-1, the V gene TRBV5-4; D remains ambiguous. The CDR3 covers 14 residues. Looked up from germline, CDR1 is SGHNT and CDR2 is YYREEE (reference sequence). V lost 0 bases and J 1 base, leaving 7 bases between the germline ends. The CDR3 coding sequence is TGTGCCAGCAGCTTGGTCGGGAAGAACACTGAAGCTTTCTTT. Protein sequence: CASSLVGKNTEAFF.

This clone is medium-sized. The V call is TRBV6-1, the J call TRBJ2-7, with 11 nucleotides matching TRBD1. The CDR3 totals 16 residues. Germline V gives CDR1 MNHNS, CDR2 SASEGT. V dropped 2 bases and J dropped 5; count of bases not matched to a gene: 8. The CDR3 sequence is CASSELSGQGDDEQYF. CDR3 in DNA: TGTGCCAGCAGTGAATTGTCGGGACAGGGGGACGACGAGCAGTACTTC.

This clone was seen only once. V is TRBV21-1 and J is TRBJ2-2; the DNA was not used to check the table's D call, TRBD1. TRBV21-1 is given as a pseudogene. The CDR3 is 15 amino acids. For the CDR3, the DNA is TGTGCCAGCAGCAAAGTAAAGGGGGAAACCGGGGAGCTGTTTTTT. Translating gives CASSKVKGETGELFF.

The chain employs TRBV19 and TRBJ1-2; 8 bases fit TRBD1. Germline CDR1 and CDR2: LNHDA and SQIVND (reference sequence). The CDR3 loop spans 16 amino acids. The J segment lost 3 bases and the V segment lost 3 bases, leaving 9 bases of the junction unmatched. CDR3 DNA: TGTGCCAGTAGTATGGACAGGGATTCATCTTACTATGGCTACACCTTC. The encoded protein is CASSMDRDSSYYGYTF.

This CDR3 reads CASSGAGVGYEQYF. Written as DNA, the CDR3 is TGTGCCAGCAGCGGGGCGGGAGTAGGGTACGAGCAGTACTTC. The chain carries TRBV9 and TRBJ2-7, with 7 bases identical to TRBD2. Germline lookup yields CDR1 SGDLS and CDR2 YYNGEE. V was clipped by 3 bases and J by 4 bases; unmatched bases: 7. This CDR3 has 14 amino acids.

The chain recombines TRBV27 with TRBJ1-1, with 11 bases aligning to TRBD1. Germline loops: CDR1 MNHEY, CDR2 SMNVEV (reference sequence). CDR3 length: 16 amino acids. With V trimmed by 5 bases and J by 6 bases, 11 bases remained unmatched. CDR3 nucleotide sequence: TGTGCCAGCAGTCCCGGGTCGGACAGGGGGCAATCTGAAGCTTTCTTT. It specifies CASSPGSDRGQSEAFF.

The chain links TRBV2 to TRBJ2-1, with unresolved D. V gave up 7 bases and J gave up 1 base, with 11 bases separating them. CDR1 and CDR2 (germline): SNHLY, FYNNEI. CDR3 length equals 14 residues. The CDR3 nucleotides read TGTGCCAGCACCATAGACAAGTCCTACAATGAGCAGTTCTTC. It translates to CASTIDKSYNEQFF.

V and J are TRBV29-1 and TRBJ2-1; D call uncertain. Germline V gives CDR1 SQVTM, CDR2 ANQGSEA. With 3 bases removed from V and 3 bases from J, the gap between germline ends came to 9 bases. The CDR3 is made up of 13 amino acids. This CDR3 reads CSVDGTFYNEQFF. DNA for the CDR3: TGCAGCGTTGACGGAACCTTCTACAATGAGCAGTTCTTC.